The rows below give T cell receptor beta chains drawn from one sample of a study of OX40 agonist ivuxolimab in advanced cancers. The method was immunoSEQ multiplex PCR; TCRdb's version includes in-frame clones alone and lacks a portion of them. This sample has 50,000 to 65,000 clones, with 65% to 85% found just once. Sample: CD4+ or CD8+ T cells sorted from blood, taken in a trial of the OX40 agonist ivuxolimab. All receptors derive from an adult with an advanced solid tumor such as melanoma, head and neck, liver or kidney cancer. CDR3s leave out the opening cysteine and the closing phenylalanine or tryptophan. The order of the fields is CDR3 protein, V gene, J gene.

ASSGQGQVIDEQY	TRBV9	TRBJ2-7
ASKSLTGSGNEQF	TRBV5-1	TRBJ2-1
ASSPDYYNEQF	TRBV5-1	TRBJ2-1
AWSLGGHSNSPLH	TRBV30	TRBJ1-6
ASSIVGRANTEAF	TRBV19	TRBJ1-1
ASSQIQGPGQPQH	TRBV6-1	TRBJ1-5
ARARTGGNQETQY	TRBV6-4	TRBJ2-5
ASSDKSNQPQH	TRBV10-1	TRBJ1-5
ASSHENNEQF	TRBV4-2	TRBJ2-1
ASSTTSGGAGETQY	TRBV18	TRBJ2-5